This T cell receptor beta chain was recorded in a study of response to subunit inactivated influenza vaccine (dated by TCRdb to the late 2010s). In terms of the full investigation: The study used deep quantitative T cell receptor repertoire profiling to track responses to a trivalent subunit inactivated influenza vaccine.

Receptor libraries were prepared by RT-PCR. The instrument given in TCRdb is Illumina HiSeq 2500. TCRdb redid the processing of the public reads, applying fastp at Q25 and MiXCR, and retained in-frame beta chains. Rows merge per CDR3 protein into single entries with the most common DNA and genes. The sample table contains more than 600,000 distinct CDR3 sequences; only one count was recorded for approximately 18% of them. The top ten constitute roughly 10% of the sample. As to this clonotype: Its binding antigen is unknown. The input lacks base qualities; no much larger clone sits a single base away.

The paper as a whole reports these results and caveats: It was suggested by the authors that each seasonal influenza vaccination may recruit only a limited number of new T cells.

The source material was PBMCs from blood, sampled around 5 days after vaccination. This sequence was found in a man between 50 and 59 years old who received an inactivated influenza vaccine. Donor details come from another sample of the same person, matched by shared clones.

The base sequence is TGTGCCAGCAGGTCAGGGACCTACGAGCAGTACTTC. It specifies CASRSGTYEQYF. The rearrangement joined TRBV6-6 to TRBJ2-7; the D region possibly corresponds to TRBD1 (5 bases align). The CDR3 holds 12 amino acids from the cysteine to the phenylalanine. Only the CDR3 portion is preserved as DNA: 36 bases, with reading frame beginning at the first base. Relative to germline, V is 6 bases shorter and J is 2 bases shorter, with 8 bases between their ends. CDR1 and CDR2 are drawn from the germline V gene (reference sequence): MNHNY, SVGAGI.